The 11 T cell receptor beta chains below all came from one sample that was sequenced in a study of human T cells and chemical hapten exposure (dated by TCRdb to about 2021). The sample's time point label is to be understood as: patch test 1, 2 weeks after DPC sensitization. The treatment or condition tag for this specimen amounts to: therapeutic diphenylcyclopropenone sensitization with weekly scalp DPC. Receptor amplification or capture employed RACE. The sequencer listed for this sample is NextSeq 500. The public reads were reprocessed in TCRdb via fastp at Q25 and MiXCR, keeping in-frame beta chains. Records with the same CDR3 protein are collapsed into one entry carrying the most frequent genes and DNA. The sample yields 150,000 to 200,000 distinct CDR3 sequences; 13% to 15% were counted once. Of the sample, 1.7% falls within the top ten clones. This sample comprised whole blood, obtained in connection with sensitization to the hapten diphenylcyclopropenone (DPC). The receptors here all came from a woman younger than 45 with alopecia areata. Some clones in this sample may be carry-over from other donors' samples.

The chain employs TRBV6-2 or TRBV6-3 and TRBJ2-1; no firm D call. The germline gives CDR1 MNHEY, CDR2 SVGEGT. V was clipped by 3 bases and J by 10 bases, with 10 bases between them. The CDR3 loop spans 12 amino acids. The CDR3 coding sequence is TGTGCCAGCAGTTATGGGGTCTGGGAGCAGTTCTTC. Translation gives CASSYGVWEQFF.

The CDR3 here is CASSSSTLGNSPLHF. For the CDR3, the DNA is TGTGCCAGCAGCTCTTCGACATTGGGTAATTCACCCCTCCACTTT. The chain employs TRBV28 and TRBJ1-6, with D hard to call. Per germline, CDR1 MDHEN and CDR2 SYDVKM. The V and J ends lost 6 bases and 6 bases respectively, with 15 bases between them. This CDR3 contains 15 residues.

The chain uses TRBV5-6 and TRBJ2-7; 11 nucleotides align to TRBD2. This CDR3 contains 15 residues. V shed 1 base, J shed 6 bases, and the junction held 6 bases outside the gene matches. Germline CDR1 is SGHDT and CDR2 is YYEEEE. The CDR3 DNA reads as TGTGCCAGCAGCTTGCGACTAGCGGGGATTACCGAGCAGTACTTC. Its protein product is CASSLRLAGITEQYF.

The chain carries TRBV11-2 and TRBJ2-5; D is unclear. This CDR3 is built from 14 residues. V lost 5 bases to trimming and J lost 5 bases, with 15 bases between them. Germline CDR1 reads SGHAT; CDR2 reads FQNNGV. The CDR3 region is CASSPSITGETQYF. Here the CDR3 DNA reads TGTGCCAGCAGCCCAAGCATAACTGGTGAGACCCAGTACTTC.

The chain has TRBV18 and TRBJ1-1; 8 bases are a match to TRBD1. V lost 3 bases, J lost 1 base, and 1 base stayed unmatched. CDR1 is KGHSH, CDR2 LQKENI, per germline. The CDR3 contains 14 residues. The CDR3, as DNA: TGTGCCAGCTCACCGGGACAGGAGAACACTGAAGCTTTCTTT. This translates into CASSPGQENTEAFF.

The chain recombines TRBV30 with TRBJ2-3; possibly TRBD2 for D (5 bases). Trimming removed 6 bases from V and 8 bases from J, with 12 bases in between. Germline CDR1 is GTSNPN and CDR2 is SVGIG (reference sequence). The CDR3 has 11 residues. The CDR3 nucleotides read TGTGCCTGCCGCGGTGAGGGTACGCAGTATTTT. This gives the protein CACRGEGTQYF. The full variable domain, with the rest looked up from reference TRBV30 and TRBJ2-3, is SQTIHQWPATLVQPVGSPLSLECTVEGTSNPNLYWYRQAAGRGLQLLFYSVGIGQISSEVPQNLSASRPQDRQFILSSKKLLLSDSGFYLCACRGEGTQYFGPGTRLTVL.

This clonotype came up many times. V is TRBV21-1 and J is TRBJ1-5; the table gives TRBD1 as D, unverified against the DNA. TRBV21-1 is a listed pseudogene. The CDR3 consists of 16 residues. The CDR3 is CASSKYRGGNVKPQHF. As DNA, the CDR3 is TGTGCCAGCAGCAAATATAGAGGGGGCAATGTTAAGCCCCAGCATTTT.

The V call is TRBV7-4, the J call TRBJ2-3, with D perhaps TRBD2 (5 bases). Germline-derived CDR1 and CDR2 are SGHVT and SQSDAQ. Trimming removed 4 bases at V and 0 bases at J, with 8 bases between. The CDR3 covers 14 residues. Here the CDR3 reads CASSSGLSTDTQYF. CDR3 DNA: TGTGCCAGCAGCTCCGGACTTAGCACAGATACGCAGTATTTT.

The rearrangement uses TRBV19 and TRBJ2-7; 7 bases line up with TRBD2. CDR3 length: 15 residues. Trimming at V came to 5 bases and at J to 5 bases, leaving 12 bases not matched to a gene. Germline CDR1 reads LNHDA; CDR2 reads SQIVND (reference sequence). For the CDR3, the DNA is TGTGCCAGTAGTCTCCTGGGCGGGGGATTTGACGAGCAGTACTTC. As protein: CASSLLGGGFDEQYF. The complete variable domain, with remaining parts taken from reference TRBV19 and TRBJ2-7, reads DGGITQSPKYLFRKEGQNVTLSCEQNLNHDAMYWYRQDPGQGLRLIYYSQIVNDFQKGDIAEGYSVSREKKESFPLTVTSAQKNPTAFYLCASSLLGGGFDEQYFGPGTRLTVT.

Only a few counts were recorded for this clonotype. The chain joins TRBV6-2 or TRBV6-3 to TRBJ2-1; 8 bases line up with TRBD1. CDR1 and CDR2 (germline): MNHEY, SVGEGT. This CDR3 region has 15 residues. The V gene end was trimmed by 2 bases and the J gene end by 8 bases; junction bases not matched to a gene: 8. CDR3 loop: CASSYPGRGLDEQFF. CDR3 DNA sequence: TGTGCCAGCAGTTACCCCGGCAGGGGGCTGGATGAGCAGTTCTTC.

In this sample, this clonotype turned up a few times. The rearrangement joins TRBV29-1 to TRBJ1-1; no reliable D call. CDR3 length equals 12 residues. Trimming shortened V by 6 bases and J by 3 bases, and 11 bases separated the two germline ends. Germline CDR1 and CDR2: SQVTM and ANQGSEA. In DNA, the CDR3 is TGCAGCGTGCCCGTCACTGACACTGAAGCTTTCTTT. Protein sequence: CSVPVTDTEAFF.